This is a list of T cell receptor beta chains from one sample in a study of metastatic and nonmetastatic thyroid tumors. MiXCR was used by TCRdb to re-call the PCR reads. Of about 24,000 clones in the sample, roughly 25% were seen once. Sequencing input: tumor tissue. These receptors were obtained from a male donor with papillary thyroid cancer or a benign thyroid nodule (not recorded which). Some clones in this sample may be carry-over from other donors' samples. Both conserved end residues are part of each CDR3. A D gene is named only where the DNA matches it firmly. Expanded clones get a size class; other rows say once, few or many, or leave the size out.

v_gene	abundance	d_gene	j_gene	len	CDR3nt	CDR3aa
TRBV27	few	TRBD2	TRBJ2-1	18	TGTGCCAGCAGCCCAAGCCGGACTAGCGGGAGTGGTTACAATCAGCAGTTCTTC	CASSPSRTSGSGYNQQFF
TRBV29-1	many	.	TRBJ1-2	13	TGCAGCGTTGAACGAGCGGAGATCTACGGCTACACCTTC	CSVERAEIYGYTF
TRBV28	many	.	TRBJ2-1	16	TGTGCCAGCAGTAAACTCTCGCCCGCGGGGTACAATGAGCAGTTCTTC	CASSKLSPAGYNEQFF
TRBV6-1	.	TRBD2	TRBJ2-7	16	TGTGCCACCAGTGAAATCGGACTAGCGCGGTTCGACGAGCAGTACTTC	CATSEIGLARFDEQYF
TRBV11-3	many	.	TRBJ2-7	17	TGTGCCAGCAGCTTAGTACCAGGGGTTTTCGAATCCTACGAGCAGTACTTC	CASSLVPGVFESYEQYF
TRBV18	.	.	TRBJ2-2	14	TGTGCCAGCTCACCTTCGGCGAACACCGGGGAGCTGTTTTTT	CASSPSANTGELFF
TRBV28	many	.	TRBJ1-2	15	TGTGCCAGCAGTAGAGGGTCCAAAGACGGCTATGGCTACACCTTC	CASSRGSKDGYGYTF
TRBV7-6	once	.	TRBJ2-7	14	TGTGCCAGCAGCTTAGGCGGGCCCTCCTACGAGCAGTACTTC	CASSLGGPSYEQYF
TRBV30	many	TRBD2	TRBJ2-7	16	TGTGCCTGGAGTTCCCCCCCCGGGACTACCTCCTACGAGCAGTACTTC	CAWSSPPGTTSYEQYF
TRBV30	.	.	TRBJ1-3	13	TGTGCCTGGAGTACGGATGGAGGAAACACCATATATTTT	CAWSTDGGNTIYF
TRBV19	many	TRBD1	TRBJ2-3	13	TGTGCCAGTAGTGCCCAGGGGGCAGATACGCAGTATTTT	CASSAQGADTQYF
TRBV6-2/TRBV6-3	.	TRBD2	TRBJ2-3	17	TGTGCCAGCAGACCCGGACTAGCGGGGACCTACATATATACGCAGTATTTT	CASRPGLAGTYIYTQYF
TRBV7-2	many	.	TRBJ2-7	15	TGTGCCAGCAGCTCCCAGGGGGGCCCTCACTACGAGCAGTACTTC	CASSSQGGPHYEQYF
TRBV4-3	many	.	TRBJ2-3	16	TGCGCCAGCACGTCCGAATATGGCGGAGGGGGAGATACGCAGTATTTT	CASTSEYGGGGDTQYF
TRBV7-8	.	.	TRBJ2-5	13	TGTGCCAGCAGCTTAGGGGGTGGCGAGACCCAGTACTTC	CASSLGGGETQYF
TRBV6-6	medium-sized	.	TRBJ2-1	14	TGTGCCAGCAGTTACGGAGGGTTCTACAATGAGCAGTTCTTC	CASSYGGFYNEQFF
TRBV7-6	.	.	TRBJ2-5	15	TGTGCCAGCAGCTTAGGTTCTAGCAGAATCGAGACCCAGTACTTC	CASSLGSSRIETQYF
TRBV6-2/TRBV6-3	medium-sized	.	TRBJ2-7	16	TGTGCCAGCAGTTACCCCCGGACAGGGTCGGGGGGGGAGCAGTACTTC	CASSYPRTGSGGEQYF
TRBV4-3	.	.	TRBJ2-7	15	TGCGCCATCAGCTTTGGGGGAGGAGGCTCCTACGAGCAGTACTTC	CAISFGGGGSYEQYF
TRBV27	.	.	TRBJ2-1	15	TGTGCCAGCAGATTAATGGCCAAGGGCGGCAATGAGCAGTTCTTC	CASRLMAKGGNEQFF
TRBV30	many	TRBD2	TRBJ2-7	15	TGTGCCTGGAGGCCCCCGGGGAGCGGGGCGTACGAGCAGTACTTC	CAWRPPGSGAYEQYF
TRBV6-1	many	TRBD1	TRBJ2-5	14	TGTGCCAGCAGTTTCGACGACAGGGTTGAGACCCAGTACTTC	CASSFDDRVETQYF
TRBV12-3/TRBV12-4	.	.	TRBJ2-7	13	TGTGCCAGCAGTATGACGGGCGACGGCGAGCAGTACTTC	CASSMTGDGEQYF
TRBV28	many	.	TRBJ2-4	15	TGTGCCAGCAGTTTATGGCGGATGGGCAAAAACATTCAGTACTTC	CASSLWRMGKNIQYF
TRBV6-5	few	.	TRBJ2-1	16	TGTGCCAGCAGTTACTCGTTGTGGGGGGCCCACAATGAGCAGTTCTTC	CASSYSLWGAHNEQFF
TRBV11-2	.	.	TRBJ2-7	12	TGTGCCAGCAGCTTAGTAATGTGGGGACTCAACTTC	CASSLVMWGLNF
TRBV28	few	.	TRBJ1-2	14	TGTGCCAGCTCACGCCGGGGAAAGAACTATGGCTACACCTTC	CASSRRGKNYGYTF
TRBV7-2	.	.	TRBJ1-4	13	TGTGCCAGCAGCTTAAACAGGGCTGAAAAACTGTTTTTT	CASSLNRAEKLFF
TRBV6-1	many	.	TRBJ2-7	10	TGTGCGATACAGGGTCGGGAGCAGTACTTC	CAIQGREQYF
TRBV28	many	TRBD1	TRBJ1-5	13	TGTGCCAGCATATCGGGACAGAATCAGCCCCAGCATTTT	CASISGQNQPQHF
TRBV20-1	.	.	TRBJ1-2	15	TGCAGTTACACGACACAGGGTTCAGAGTTAAATGGCTACACCTTC	CSYTTQGSELNGYTF
TRBV6-2/TRBV6-3	.	.	TRBJ2-1	15	TGTGCCAGCAGCTCACGGGACTCAGAGGGGAATGAACAGTTCTTC	CASSSRDSEGNEQFF
TRBV6-2/TRBV6-3	medium-sized	.	TRBJ2-7	14	TGTGCCAGCAGTGCTAGTTGGCGGGCCTACGAGCAGTACTTC	CASSASWRAYEQYF
TRBV19	few	TRBD1	TRBJ1-6	13	TGTGCCTCGACCGGGACAGGTGGGAAACCCCTCCACTTT	CASTGTGGKPLHF
TRBV6-1	few	TRBD1	TRBJ1-2	14	TGTGCCAGCAGTAATCGACAGGGTTGGAATGGCTACACCTTC	CASSNRQGWNGYTF
TRBV20-1	many	.	TRBJ2-7	12	TGCAGTGCGAGGGCCGAGGTCTACGAGCAGTACTTC	CSARAEVYEQYF
TRBV3-1	.	.	TRBJ1-2	15	TGTGCCAGCAGCCAAGATCTTGCGGAGCCAGGGGGCTACACCTTC	CASSQDLAEPGGYTF
TRBV6-1	.	.	TRBJ2-7	16	TGTGCCAGCAGTGAACTGGACAGCTTAACCACCTACGAGCAGTACTTC	CASSELDSLTTYEQYF
TRBV5-1	many	TRBD2	TRBJ2-7	16	TGCGCCAGCAGCTTGGTCCCAGCGGGAGTTCCTACAGAGCAGTACTTC	CASSLVPAGVPTEQYF
TRBV9	many	TRBD2	TRBJ2-1	19	TGTGCCAGCAGCGCCGCTAATTATGGACTAGCGGATTCTCGGAATGAGCAGTTCTTC	CASSAANYGLADSRNEQFF
TRBV5-4	many	.	TRBJ1-2	13	TGTGCCAGCAGCTTGGTCCAGGGGATGGGCTACACCTTC	CASSLVQGMGYTF
TRBV12-3/TRBV12-4	.	.	TRBJ2-7	17	TGTGCCAGCAGTTTGCGGCCTGGGGCGTCCCTCTCCTACGAGCAGTACTTC	CASSLRPGASLSYEQYF
TRBV20-1	.	TRBD1	TRBJ2-2	14	TGCAGTGCACCTGACAGGGGTCGCAACGGGGAGCTGTTTTTT	CSAPDRGRNGELFF
TRBV20-1	many	.	TRBJ1-5	14	TGCAGTGCTAGCAGTTCGGTTGGCCGACAGCCCCAGCATTTT	CSASSSVGRQPQHF
TRBV10-3	.	.	TRBJ2-7	16	TGTGCCTGGAGGGTTTTCGGGACTGACAGCTCCTACGAGCAGTACTTC	CAWRVFGTDSSYEQYF
TRBV6-5	.	.	TRBJ2-7	12	TGTGCCAGCAGTTACTCTGACACTGCCGTGTACTTC	CASSYSDTAVYF
TRBV28	few	.	TRBJ2-6	12	TGTGCCAGCTGCTCTGGGGCCAACGTCCTTATTTTC	CASCSGANVLIF
TRBV11-2	.	.	TRBJ2-7	15	TGTGCCAGCAGCTCCTTCCAGGGGATTTCCTACGAGCAGTACTTC	CASSSFQGISYEQYF
TRBV13	many	.	TRBJ2-6	20	TGTGCCAGCAGCTTACGTTCGACGGGAGTTTTACGCTCTGGGGCCAACGTCCTGACTTTC	CASSLRSTGVLRSGANVLTF
TRBV12-3/TRBV12-4	many	.	TRBJ2-1	15	TGTGCCAGCAGTTTAGCGGGAACTTCGGACAATGAGCAGTTCTTC	CASSLAGTSDNEQFF